This TCR beta chain derives from a study of cytomegalovirus exposure and HLA in healthy donors. TCRdb's copy holds only in-frame clones and misses some; the assay was immunoSEQ multiplex PCR. The sample includes 100,000 to 150,000 clones, about 87% seen only once; the top ten take about 1.7%. Whole-study results and caveats: The classifier reportedly diagnosed cytomegalovirus status with high specificity and sensitivity.

About this clone: Antigen unknown.

The TCR was taken from a man aged 18 to 35 in good health and CMV-seronegative. Sequencing was carried out using PBMCs.

This chain's CDR3 is CASSYSRAGTNTEAFF. CDR3 DNA sequence: TGTGCCAGCAGTTACTCGAGGGCAGGCACGAACACTGAAGCTTTCTTT. The V gene is TRBV6-5, the J gene TRBJ1-1; the D is unclear. Germline V gene sequence: CDR1 MNHEY, CDR2 SVGAGI. V lost 0 bases to trimming and J lost 1 base, with 12 bases between them. The CDR3 consists of 16 residues.